Presented here are 14 T cell receptor beta chains from one specimen sequenced in a study of blood T cells in healthy people across ages. PCR was performed a second time for about 7 to 11 cycles using a sample-barcoded 5' primer and a J-beta primer mix. TCRdb re-called the 5' RACE reads through MiXCR, storing one row per CDR3 protein. The sample comprises 600,000 to 1,000,000 distinct CDR3 sequences, approximately 25% of which are singletons, and roughly 3.5% rests with the top ten. These records were also assigned to another study, of T cells of mothers and their children.

The source material was blood. These TCRs come from a boy between 10 and 17 years old in good health.

This clonotype has just a few counts. The chain is built from TRBV6-5 and TRBJ2-3; D may be TRBD2 (6 bases). Trimming shortened V by 1 base and J by 1 base, and 15 bases separated the two germline ends. In germline, CDR1 is MNHEY, CDR2 SVGAGI. The CDR3 covers 17 residues. Written as DNA, the CDR3 is TGTGCCAGCAGTTACTTCCCGAGGCGGGGAGGCACAGATACGCAGTATTTT. Translation gives CASSYFPRRGGTDTQYF.

Written as DNA, the CDR3 is TGTGCCAGCTCACTTTCGGACAAATACTATGGCTACACCTTC. This gives the protein CASSLSDKYYGYTF. V gene TRBV18 combines with J gene TRBJ1-2, with TRBD1 as a possible D gene (5 bases). V lost 4 bases to trimming and J lost 3 bases, with 12 bases between them. This CDR3 is built from 14 residues. Germline values: CDR1 KGHSH, CDR2 LQKENI.

A few counts support this clonotype. This chain joins TRBV18 and TRBJ1-4, with 8 bases matching TRBD1. Trimming removed 0 bases from V and 0 bases from J; junction bases left unmatched: 3. The CDR3 runs to 17 residues. Looked up from germline, CDR1 is KGHSH and CDR2 is LQKENI. The CDR3: CASSPPDRAPTNEKLFF. The CDR3 nucleotides are TGTGCCAGCTCACCACCGGACAGGGCCCCAACTAATGAAAAACTGTTTTTT.

The sample holds a few counts of this clonotype. The chain uses TRBV10-3 and TRBJ2-5; the D call may be TRBD1 or TRBD2 (5 bases each). Germline assignment: CDR1 ENHRY and CDR2 SYGVKD. The V and J ends lost 0 bases and 5 bases respectively, with 16 bases between them. The CDR3 contains 16 residues. CDR3 DNA sequence: TGTGCCATCAGTGAGTCGTCGGCAGGGCGAGGGGAGACCCAGTACTTC. The encoded protein is CAISESSAGRGETQYF.

Regarding this clonotype: One junction end does not reproduce the germline sequence, and a read error may be involved. The CDR3 here is CASSLSPDNYGYIF. The CDR3 DNA sequence: TGTGCCAGCAGCTTATCCCCGGATAACTATGGCTACATCTTC. The chain recombines TRBV7-2 with TRBJ1-2; D not certain. The CDR3 extends over 14 amino acids. CDR1 and CDR2 (germline): SGHTA, FQGNSA.

The CDR3 coding sequence is TGTGCCATCAGGGACATCATTATTAACTATGGCTACACCTTC. Translation: CAIRDIIINYGYTF. This chain joins TRBV10-3 and TRBJ1-2; weak D call: TRBD1 (5 bases). Trimming removed 6 bases at V and 1 base at J, with 12 bases between. Looked up from germline, CDR1 is ENHRY and CDR2 is SYGVKD. This CDR3 comprises 14 residues.

This clonotype was counted between two and nine times. The chain uses TRBV6-6 and TRBJ1-1; D gene uncertain. The germline CDR1 and CDR2 sequences are MNHNY and SVGAGI (reference sequence). CDR3 length: 11 amino acids. Trimming shortened V by 6 bases and J by 8 bases, and 10 bases separated the two germline ends. The CDR3 region has the DNA TGTGCCAGCAGCGAGCGGGGAGAAGCTTTCTTT. Protein: CASSERGEAFF.

The sample holds a few counts of this clonotype. The V and J genes are TRBV29-1 and TRBJ2-1; D may be TRBD1 (5 bases). Germline CDR1 SQVTM, CDR2 ANQGSEA. The CDR3 covers 14 residues. V was clipped by 3 bases and J by 8 bases, with 17 bases between them. The chain's CDR3 is CSVEGQGGLDEQFF. The CDR3 DNA reads TGCAGCGTTGAGGGGCAGGGTGGTTTGGATGAGCAGTTCTTC.

V is TRBV20-1 and J is TRBJ2-4; 8 nucleotides agree with TRBD2. Germline V CDR1 and CDR2: DFQATT, SNEGSKA (reference sequence). This CDR3 has 15 amino acids. Trimming removed 6 bases from V and 3 bases from J; junction bases left unmatched: 10. Here the CDR3 reads CSANRPGGDKNIQYF. As DNA, the CDR3 is TGCAGTGCGAACCGACCGGGGGGGGACAAAAACATTCAGTACTTC.

There are many counts of this clonotype. This chain joins TRBV5-5 and TRBJ2-1; D is unresolved. The V gene lost 4 bases and the J gene lost 3 bases, with 2 bases spanning the gap. The CDR3 totals 11 residues. Germline CDR1 SGHKS, CDR2 YYEKEE (reference sequence). CDR3 in amino acids: CASSDYNEQFF. CDR3 DNA: TGTGCCAGCAGCGACTACAATGAGCAGTTCTTC.

V and J are TRBV7-3 and TRBJ2-2; tentatively, D is TRBD2 (6 bases). Trimming pared 5 bases from V and 4 bases from J, leaving 20 bases between. The CDR3 loop spans 17 amino acids. Germline CDR1 SGHTA, CDR2 FQGTGA. The CDR3 region has the DNA TGTGCCAGCAGCGCCCAGCCTACTAGCTACAGCACCGGGGAGCTGTTTTTT. Translating it yields CASSAQPTSYSTGELFF.

The chain links TRBV2 to TRBJ2-5; D remains ambiguous. TRBJ2-1 matches the DNA end more closely, so the J call is doubtful. The CDR3 loop spans 15 amino acids. Germline V gene lookup returns CDR1 SNHLY and CDR2 FYNNEI. For the CDR3, the DNA is TGTGCCAGCGTTCAGGCTTTCACCCCTAACAATGAGCAGTTCTTC. It translates to CASVQAFTPNNEQFF.

The chain combines TRBV7-9 with TRBJ2-5, with D uncertain. With the DNA end fitting TRBJ2-7 better, the J assignment may be wrong. The CDR3 length is 13 residues. Germline values: CDR1 SEHNR, CDR2 FQNEAQ (reference sequence). The CDR3 is CASSSRVGDEQYF. CDR3 bases: TGTGCCAGCAGCTCCCGGGTTGGGGACGAGCAGTACTTC.

This clonotype was counted only a few times. The chain joins TRBV29-1 to TRBJ1-2; the D is unclear. Trimming removed 4 bases at V and 0 bases at J, with 15 bases between. Germline loops: CDR1 SQVTM, CDR2 ANQGSEA. The CDR3 is 15 amino acids. The CDR3, as DNA: TGCAGCGTTGGGACTGCGCACGGCGCTAACTATGGCTACACCTTC. It translates to CSVGTAHGANYGYTF.